Each of the 19 T cell receptor beta chains below was sequenced from the same sample in a study of cytomegalovirus exposure and HLA in healthy donors. Primers for the PCR totalled 60 Vbeta and 13 Jbeta. Assay: immunoSEQ multiplex PCR; the TCRdb copy retains only in-frame clones and omits some. The data hold some 180,000 clones, with roughly four fifths observed a single time. The sequencing sample was made of PBMCs. Source of these receptors: a woman under 30 in good health and CMV-seronegative.

This clone showed up just a few times. V gene TRBV5-1 combines with J gene TRBJ2-7; TRBD2 matches at 7 bases. The CDR3 extends over 14 amino acids. After removal of 4 bases from V and 7 bases from J, the junction contained 11 bases not matched to a gene. CDR1 and CDR2 (germline): SGHRS, YFSETQ. The CDR3 region is CASSPTGGPGEQYV. CDR3 sequence (DNA): TGCGCCAGCAGCCCGACGGGGGGTCCCGGTGAGCAGTACGTC.

A remark on this clone: At one boundary the junction diverges from the germline segment, which might be a read error. V is TRBV29-1 and J is TRBJ1-2, with TRBD1 as a possible D gene (5 bases). CDR1 SQVTM and CDR2 ANQGSEA come from the germline V gene. The CDR3 runs to 12 residues. The CDR3 loop is CSFEGLSYGYTF. In DNA form, the CDR3 reads TGCAGCTTTGAGGGGCTGTCCTATGGCTACACCTTC.

Here the CDR3 reads CASSLDTGGFGETQYF. The CDR3 DNA follows: TGTGCCAGCAGCTTAGATACAGGGGGGTTCGGAGAGACCCAGTACTTC. The chain combines TRBV11-2 with TRBJ2-5, with 8 bases aligning to TRBD1. Germline assignment: CDR1 SGHAT and CDR2 FQNNGV. J lost 4 bases, V lost 0 bases, and 7 bases had no gene match. The CDR3 runs 16 residues.

A remark on this clone: The junction and the germline gene differ at one end; a read error may be behind it. V gene TRBV7-9 combines with J gene TRBJ1-2; D is unresolved. CDR3 length equals 14 residues. Germline V gene lookup returns CDR1 SEHNR and CDR2 FQNEAQ (reference sequence). CDR3 DNA: TGTTCCAGCAGCTCTGGGAGGCAGAACTATGGCTACACCTTC. It is translated as CSSSSGRQNYGYTF. Supplemented by reference TRBV7-9 and TRBJ1-2, the full variable domain reads DTGVSQNPRHKITKRGQNVTFRCDPISEHNRLYWYRQTLGQGPEFLTYFQNEAQLEKSRLLSDRFSAERPKGSFSTLEIQRTEQGDSAMYLCSSSSGRQNYGYTFGSGTRLTVV.

Here the CDR3 DNA reads TGCAGCGCCGGGACTAGCGAAACCTACGAGCAGTACTTC. The encoded protein is CSAGTSETYEQYF. The rearrangement joins TRBV29-1 to TRBJ2-7, with 10 bases that match TRBD2. Trimming took 7 bases from V and 2 from J; bases not matched to a gene: 5. The V gene's germline CDR1 is SQVTM and CDR2 ANQGSEA. CDR3 length: 13 residues.

The chain links TRBV19 to TRBJ2-7; 8 bases match TRBD1. Per germline, CDR1 LNHDA and CDR2 SQIVND (reference sequence). The CDR3 runs 14 residues. Trimming at V came to 6 bases and at J to 3 bases, leaving 7 bases not matched to a gene. CDR3 nucleotides: TGTGCCAGTAGAGCGACAGGGGAAATCTACGAGCAGTACTTC. Amino acid sequence: CASRATGEIYEQYF. Supplemented by reference TRBV19 and TRBJ2-7, the full variable domain reads DGGITQSPKYLFRKEGQNVTLSCEQNLNHDAMYWYRQDPGQGLRLIYYSQIVNDFQKGDIAEGYSVSREKKESFPLTVTSAQKNPTAFYLCASRATGEIYEQYFGPGTRLTVT.

The CDR3 region is CATPGQGAAAGTEAFF. The CDR3, as DNA: TGTGCCACTCCAGGACAGGGGGCGGCCGCAGGCACTGAAGCTTTCTTT. The V call is TRBV2, the J call TRBJ1-1; 11 bases are a match to TRBD1. Germline V gene lookup returns CDR1 SNHLY and CDR2 FYNNEI. CDR3 length equals 16 residues. V was clipped by 10 bases and J by 4 bases; unmatched bases: 14.

The chain has TRBV2 and TRBJ2-3, with TRBD1 identical over 7 bases. The CDR3 is 15 amino acids. Germline assignment: CDR1 SNHLY and CDR2 FYNNEI. V dropped 4 bases and J dropped 1; count of bases not matched to a gene: 5. The CDR3 loop is CASSARTGRTDTQYF. As DNA, the CDR3 is TGTGCCAGCAGTGCCCGGACAGGACGCACAGATACGCAGTATTTT.

The chain is built from TRBV11-2 and TRBJ2-7, with TRBD1 identical over 8 bases. CDR1 is SGHAT, CDR2 FQNNGV, per germline. V lost 0 bases to trimming and J lost 5 bases; unmatched junction nucleotides: 6. This CDR3 region has 15 residues. CDR3 protein: CASSLDLDRANEQYF. For the CDR3, the DNA is TGTGCCAGCAGCTTAGATTTGGACAGGGCGAACGAGCAGTACTTC. Full variable domain (remainder filled in from reference TRBV11-2 and TRBJ2-7): EAGVAQSPRYKIIEKRQSVAFWCNPISGHATLYWYQQILGQGPKLLIQFQNNGVVDDSQLPKDRFSAERLKGVDSTLKIQPAKLEDSAVYLCASSLDLDRANEQYFGPGTRLTVT.

This clone has a single count. This chain uses TRBV19 with TRBJ2-3; D is perhaps TRBD2 (6 bases). The germline V gene has CDR1 LNHDA and CDR2 SQIVND (reference sequence). V was pared by 3 bases and J by 1 base, with 14 bases between. There are 16 residues in the CDR3. CDR3 loop: CASSMAGRDRTDTQYF. In nucleotides, the CDR3 is TGTGCCAGTAGTATGGCGGGGCGGGATCGCACAGATACGCAGTATTTT.

The chain joins TRBV19 to TRBJ2-1, with D unclear. V lost 1 base to trimming and J lost 13 bases, with 11 bases between them. CDR1 is LNHDA, CDR2 SQIVND, per germline (reference sequence). This CDR3 has 12 residues. CDR3 bases: TGTGCCAGTAGTATAGTTGGCTTCAACCAGTTCTTC. It yields the protein CASSIVGFNQFF.

Here the CDR3 DNA reads TGTGCCAGCAGTCCCGCCGGGAGGGGTGAGCAGTTCTTC. It yields the protein CASSPAGRGEQFF. The V call is TRBV27, the J call TRBJ2-1; 8 nucleotides agree with TRBD2. The CDR3 extends over 13 amino acids. Germline values: CDR1 MNHEY, CDR2 SMNVEV (reference sequence). V gave up 5 bases and J gave up 9 bases; unmatched junction bases: 6.

The CDR3: CASSLAGGGTDTQYF. CDR3 DNA: TGTGCCAGCAGTTTAGCGGGAGGAGGGACAGATACGCAGTATTTT. The V gene is TRBV28, the J gene TRBJ2-3, with 8 bases that match TRBD2. J was trimmed by 3 bases and V by 2 bases; bases with no gene match: 4. The length of the CDR3 is 15 residues. Per the germline V gene, CDR1 is MDHEN and CDR2 is SYDVKM.

The V gene is TRBV4-1, the J gene TRBJ2-1, with D tentatively TRBD1 (6 bases). Germline CDR1 is MGHRA and CDR2 is YSYEKL. Trimming stripped 4 bases from V and 7 bases from J, with 20 bases between. The CDR3 loop spans 16 amino acids. The DNA for the CDR3 is TGCGCCAGCAGCCCAACAGGGAATCGGTTCAAAAATGAGCAGTTCTTC. Its translation: CASSPTGNRFKNEQFF.

This clone was seen only a few times. The genes are TRBV10-2 and TRBJ2-7; D perhaps matches TRBD1 (7 bases). V gave up 7 bases and J gave up 5 bases, with 18 bases separating them. There are 14 residues in the CDR3. Germline V CDR1 and CDR2: WSHSY, SAAADI. The CDR3 DNA is TGCGCCAGCACCGGACCTGGAGGGGGCGACGAGCAGTACGTC. Its translation: CASTGPGGGDEQYV.

The chain employs TRBV29-1 and TRBJ1-1; D is unclear. The CDR3 loop spans 11 amino acids. Trimming shortened V by 5 bases and J by 0 bases, and 4 bases separated the two germline ends. The germline V gene encodes CDR1 SQVTM and CDR2 ANQGSEA. The CDR3 loop reads CSVSVNTEAFF. The CDR3 DNA follows: TGCAGCGTTTCAGTGAACACTGAAGCTTTCTTT.

This chain links TRBV4-3 with TRBJ1-1; weak D call: TRBD1 (6 bases). This CDR3 contains 15 residues. Germline V gene sequence: CDR1 LGHNA, CDR2 YSLEER. Between the trimmed V and J ends, which lost 4 bases and 5 bases, there was a span of 17 bases. CDR3 sequence: CASSPDRPLRTEAFF. The DNA for the CDR3 is TGCGCCAGCAGCCCTGACAGGCCGCTTCGGACTGAAGCTTTCTTT.

CDR3 bases: TGTGCCAGTAGTATAAGCGAAAGAGGATATGGCTACACCTTC. Its translation is CASSISERGYGYTF. The chain uses TRBV19 and TRBJ1-2; D is unresolved. V was pared by 2 bases and J by 5 bases, with 12 bases between. This CDR3 has 14 residues. Germline V gives CDR1 LNHDA, CDR2 SQIVND (reference sequence).

In its sample, this clone was seen once. V is TRBV9 and J is TRBJ1-4, with D unresolved. The CDR3 contains 14 residues. The germline V gene encodes CDR1 SGDLS and CDR2 YYNGEE. Trimming cost V 0 bases and J 8 bases, with 11 bases left between them. CDR3 residues: CASSVDSMREKLFF. Here the CDR3 DNA reads TGTGCCAGCAGCGTAGACTCAATGAGGGAAAAACTGTTTTTT.